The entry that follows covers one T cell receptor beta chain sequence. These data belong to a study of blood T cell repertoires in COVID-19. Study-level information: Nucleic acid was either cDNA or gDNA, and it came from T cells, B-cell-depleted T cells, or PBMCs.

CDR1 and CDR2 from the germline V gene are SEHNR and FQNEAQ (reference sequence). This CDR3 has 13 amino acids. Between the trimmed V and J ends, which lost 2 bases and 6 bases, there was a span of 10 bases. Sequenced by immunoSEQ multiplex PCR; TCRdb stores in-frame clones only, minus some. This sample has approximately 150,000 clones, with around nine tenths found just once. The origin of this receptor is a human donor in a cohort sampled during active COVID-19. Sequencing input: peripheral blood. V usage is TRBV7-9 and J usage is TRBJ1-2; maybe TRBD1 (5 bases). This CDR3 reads CASSLIDRDGYTF. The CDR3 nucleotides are TGTGCCAGCAGCTTAATCGACAGAGATGGCTACACCTTC.